Shown below are 9 T cell receptor beta chains from a single sample sequenced in a study of cytomegalovirus exposure and HLA in healthy donors (dated by TCRdb to the late 2010s). The library was obtained by the immunoSEQ multiplex PCR assay. For the multiplex PCR, a mixture combining 60 forward primers for TCR Vbeta segments and 13 reverse primers for TCR Jbeta segments was used. TCRdb holds this immuneACCESS table with in-frame rearrangements only. Some clones are missing; in checked studies, unresolved V genes explain under half, and the rest has no known cause. The sample profile shows 90,000 to 100,000 clones; roughly 71% of them were found once. The ten largest clones capture roughly 2.7% of the sample. Specimen: PBMCs. These receptors originate from a man aged 45-60 years in good health and CMV-seronegative.

The genes are TRBV14 and TRBJ2-1; 10 bases agree with TRBD1. Trimming cost V 4 bases and J 6 bases; bases outside gene matches: 12. This CDR3 has 17 amino acids. CDR1 is SGHDN, CDR2 FVKESK, per germline. The CDR3 spells CASSPHLDRGKGNEQFF. The CDR3 DNA follows: TGTGCCAGCAGCCCTCACTTGGACAGGGGGAAGGGCAATGAGCAGTTCTTC.

The CDR3 DNA follows: TGCAGCGTCACAGGGGACAGGTACGAGCAGTACTTC. It is translated as CSVTGDRYEQYF. V is TRBV29-1 and J is TRBJ2-7; TRBD1 agrees at 8 bases. This CDR3 is built from 12 residues. Germline V CDR1 and CDR2: SQVTM, ANQGSEA. The trim removed 6 bases at V and 4 bases at J, leaving 5 bases unmatched.

This clone has just one count. The CDR3 DNA follows: TGCGCCAGCAGCTTGGATTCCGTCCCTAATTCACCCCTCCACTTT. Translation gives CASSLDSVPNSPLHF. The V gene is TRBV5-1, the J gene TRBJ1-6; D not certain. Germline V gene sequence: CDR1 SGHRS, CDR2 YFSETQ. There are 15 residues in the CDR3. V was clipped by 0 bases and J by 6 bases, with 10 bases between them.

This chain joins TRBV5-1 and TRBJ1-1, with 11 bases lining up with TRBD1. Looked up from germline, CDR1 is SGHRS and CDR2 is YFSETQ. This CDR3 comprises 13 residues. Trimming took 4 bases from V and 6 from J; bases not matched to a gene: 2. DNA for the CDR3: TGCGCCAGCAGCCCGGGACAGGGGGCTGAAGCTTTCTTT. It is translated as CASSPGQGAEAFF.

This CDR3 is CASSTGPTSGGAHEQYF. CDR3 DNA sequence: TGTGCCAGTAGTACCGGCCCCACTAGCGGGGGGGCCCACGAGCAGTACTTC. The J gene is TRBJ2-7, the V gene TRBV19, with 13 bases that match TRBD2. CDR3 size: 17 residues. V trimming: 4 bases; J trimming: 5 bases; junction bases outside the gene matches: 11. The germline CDR1 and CDR2 sequences are LNHDA and SQIVND (reference sequence).

The gene calls are TRBV5-6 and TRBJ1-6; D is possibly TRBD1 (5 bases). This CDR3 has 16 amino acids. The germline CDR1 and CDR2 sequences are SGHDT and YYEEEE. V was shortened by 6 bases and J by 5 bases, with 18 bases between the two germline ends. This CDR3 is CASTSRGGTDNSPLHF. CDR3 DNA: TGTGCCAGCACTTCTAGAGGCGGGACTGATAATTCACCCCTCCACTTT.

This clone appeared a few times. The chain employs TRBV7-3 and TRBJ2-2, with 8 bases identical to TRBD1. CDR1 SGHTA and CDR2 FQGTGA come from the germline V gene. The ends lost 2 bases at V and 5 bases at J; junction bases unmatched: 1. The CDR3 has 14 residues. The CDR3 DNA reads TGTGCCAGCAGCTTAGGGACAGGTACCGGGGAGCTGTTTTTT. The encoded protein is CASSLGTGTGELFF. Looking up the rest from reference TRBV7-3 and TRBJ2-2 gives the full variable domain: GAGVSQTPSNKVTEKGKYVELRCDPISGHTALYWYRQSLGQGPEFLIYFQGTGAADDSGLPNDRFFAVRPEGSVSTLKIQRTERGDSAVYLCASSLGTGTGELFFGEGSRLTVL.

The rearrangement uses TRBV7-9 and TRBJ1-2, with 7 bases matching TRBD1. The germline V gene encodes CDR1 SEHNR and CDR2 FQNEAQ (reference sequence). Unmatched junction bases numbered 11, after V lost 0 bases and J lost 7 bases. The CDR3 loop spans 16 amino acids. The CDR3 region is CASSLAAGQTGGGYTF. The CDR3 DNA is TGTGCCAGCAGCTTAGCTGCGGGACAGACCGGGGGTGGCTACACCTTC.

The genes are TRBV7-9 and TRBJ2-7; 11 bases map to TRBD2. The CDR3 is 14 amino acids. The J segment lost 1 base and the V segment lost 10 bases, leaving 6 bases of the junction unmatched. Germline V gene data show CDR1 as SEHNR and CDR2 as FQNEAQ (reference sequence). The CDR3 bases are TGTGCCATCACCCTAGCGGGAGGATCCTACGAGCAGTACGTC. Translation gives CAITLAGGSYEQYV.